The source of this T cell receptor beta chain is a study of tumor and adjacent non-tumor tissue in lung cancer. Across the study: Aged roughly 30 to 76 years, patients included about 11 men and five or six women with stage I to III disease.

The template was RNA from unsorted bulk tissue. Distant lung tissue was collected more than 3 cm away from the tumor edge. Chemotherapy-naive patients with new lung cancer underwent thoracic surgery in China, August–late 2014. This clonotype was seen at least ten times. TCRbeta libraries were built with three rounds of nested PCR, modified from ARM-PCR. TCRdb re-called the multiplex PCR reads through MiXCR, storing one row per CDR3 protein. The sample comprises 100,000 or so distinct CDR3 sequences, around three fifths of which are singletons, and 15% to 20% rests with the top ten. Sequenced input: distant non-tumor lung tissue. The receptor's source is a man younger than 45 with non-small cell lung cancer.

CDR3 in amino acids: CASSSLLAGGGYTDTQYF. Here the CDR3 DNA reads TGTGCCAGCAGTTCCTTGCTAGCGGGGGGGGGTTACACAGATACGCAGTATTTT. The rearrangement links TRBV12-3 or TRBV12-4 to TRBJ2-3; 12 bases agree with TRBD2. The CDR3 runs 18 residues. Trimming at V came to 4 bases and at J to 2 bases, leaving 10 bases not matched to a gene.